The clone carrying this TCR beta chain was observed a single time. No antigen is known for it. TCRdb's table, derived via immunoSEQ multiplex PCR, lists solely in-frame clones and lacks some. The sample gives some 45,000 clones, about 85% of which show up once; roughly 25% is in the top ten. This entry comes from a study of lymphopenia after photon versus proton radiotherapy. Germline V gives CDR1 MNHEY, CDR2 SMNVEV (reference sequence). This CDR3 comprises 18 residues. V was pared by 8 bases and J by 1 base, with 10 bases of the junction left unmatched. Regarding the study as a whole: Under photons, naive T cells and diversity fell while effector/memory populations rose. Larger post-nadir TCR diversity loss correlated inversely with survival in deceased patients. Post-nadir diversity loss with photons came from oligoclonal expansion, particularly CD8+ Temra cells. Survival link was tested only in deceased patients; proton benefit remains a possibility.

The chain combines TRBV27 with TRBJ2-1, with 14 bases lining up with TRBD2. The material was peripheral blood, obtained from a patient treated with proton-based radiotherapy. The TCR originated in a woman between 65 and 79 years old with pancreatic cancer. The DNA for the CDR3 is TGTGCCAGCCTATTGGGACTAGCGGGAGTTGGGTCCTACAATGAGCAGTTCTTC. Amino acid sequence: CASLLGLAGVGSYNEQFF.